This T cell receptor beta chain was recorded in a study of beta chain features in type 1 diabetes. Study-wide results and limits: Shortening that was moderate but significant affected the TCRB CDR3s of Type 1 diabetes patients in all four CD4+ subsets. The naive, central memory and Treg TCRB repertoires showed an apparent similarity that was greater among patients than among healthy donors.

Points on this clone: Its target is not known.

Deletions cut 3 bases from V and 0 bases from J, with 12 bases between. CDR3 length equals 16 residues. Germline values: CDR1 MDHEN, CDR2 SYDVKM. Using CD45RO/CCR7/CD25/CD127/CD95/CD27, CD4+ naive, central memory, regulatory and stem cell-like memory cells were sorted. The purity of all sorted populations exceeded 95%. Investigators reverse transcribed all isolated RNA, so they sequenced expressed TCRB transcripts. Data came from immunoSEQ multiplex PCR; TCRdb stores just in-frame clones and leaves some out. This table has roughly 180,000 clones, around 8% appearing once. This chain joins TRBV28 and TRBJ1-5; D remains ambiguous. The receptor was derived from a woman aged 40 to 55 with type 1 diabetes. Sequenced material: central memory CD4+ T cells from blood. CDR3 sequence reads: CASSFPAAYSNQPQHF. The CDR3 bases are TGTGCCAGCAGTTTTCCCGCGGCGTATAGCAATCAGCCCCAGCATTTT.